The rows below give T cell receptor beta chains drawn from one sample of a study of response to subunit inactivated influenza vaccine. TCRdb re-called the RT-PCR reads through MiXCR, storing one row per CDR3 protein. In the table there are under 800,000 distinct CDR3 sequences, approximately 14% of which are singletons. The sequenced sample was PBMCs from blood, obtained around 14 days before vaccination. These receptors were collected from a man in his fifties or sixties who received an inactivated influenza vaccine. The CDR3 runs from the conserved cysteine through the conserved F or W. A D gene is named only where the DNA matches it firmly. Clone size, where shown, is once, few, many, or a class for clones that have expanded.

NA,few,TRBJ2-2,TRBV4-1,TGCGCCAGCAGCCAAGATGGTATGGACACCGGGGAGCTGTTTTTT,CASSQDGMDTGELFF
NA,NA,TRBJ1-3,TRBV6-2/TRBV6-3,TGTGCCAGCATCGATGGACAGATCTCTGGAAACACCATATATTTT,CASIDGQISGNTIYF
TRBD2,few,TRBJ2-7,TRBV20-1,TGCAGTGCTAGGGTGGGCGGCTGGACTAGCGGGAGGATCCCCTACGAGCAGTACTTC,CSARVGGWTSGRIPYEQYF
NA,NA,TRBJ1-4,TRBV25-1,TGTGCCAGCAGTGAATTACTCAGGGGTAAACTGTTTTTT,CASSELLRGKLFF
NA,few,TRBJ1-2,TRBV2,TGTGCCAGCAGTGAATTAAGGTCGCGGGGCTACACCTTC,CASSELRSRGYTF
NA,NA,TRBJ1-4,TRBV12-3/TRBV12-4,TGTGCCAGCAGTATAGGGAATCGGGAAAAACTGTTTTTT,CASSIGNREKLFF
NA,NA,TRBJ1-4,TRBV12-3/TRBV12-4,TGTGCCAGCAGTTGGGCCCTGGGAAAACTGTTTTTT,CASSWALGKLFF
NA,NA,TRBJ2-2,TRBV7-7,TGTGCCAGCAGCCCCGGGTTAGGGGTCCCCGGGGAGCTGTTTTTT,CASSPGLGVPGELFF
NA,few,TRBJ1-1,TRBV6-5,TGTGCCAGCAGTTACTATGGGGGTGAAGCTTTCTTT,CASSYYGGEAFF
TRBD2,few,TRBJ2-2,TRBV7-2,TGTGCCAGCAGCTTAATGGCTAGCGGGAGCACCGGGGAGCTGTTTTTT,CASSLMASGSTGELFF
TRBD1,few,TRBJ2-2,TRBV5-1,TGCGCCAGCAGCCCAGGGGGCGCCACCGGGGAGCTGTTTTTT,CASSPGGATGELFF
TRBD2,NA,TRBJ2-7,TRBV4-2,TGTGCCAGCAGCCTGGCAGAGACTAGCGGGGCCAACGAGCAGTACTTC,CASSLAETSGANEQYF
NA,NA,TRBJ1-2,TRBV7-8,TGTGCCAGCAGCTCCCAGGTCGAAACCCTTAACTATGGCTACACCTTC,CASSSQVETLNYGYTF
NA,few,TRBJ2-5,TRBV30,TGTGCCTGGAGTGTACACCCGACCCAGTACTTC,CAWSVHPTQYF
TRBD1,many,TRBJ2-7,TRBV27,TGTGCCAGCAGTTACCTCGGGACAGGGTCCCACGAGCAGTACTTC,CASSYLGTGSHEQYF
TRBD1,many,TRBJ2-3,TRBV7-2,TGTGCCAGCAGCTTAGGGCTGACAGGGGGGACAGATACGCAGTATTTT,CASSLGLTGGTDTQYF
TRBD2,few,TRBJ2-3,TRBV9,TGTGCCAGCAGCGGCGGGAGCGGGGGGGCTACAGATACGCAGTATTTT,CASSGGSGGATDTQYF
NA,NA,TRBJ2-1,TRBV7-9,TGTGCCAGCAGCTTCAACCCGGGACTCAAACGCGATGAGCAGTTCTTC,CASSFNPGLKRDEQFF
NA,few,TRBJ1-2,TRBV12-3/TRBV12-4,TGTGCCAGCAGTCAAGGGCTCACCTATGGCTACACCTTC,CASSQGLTYGYTF
TRBD1,few,TRBJ2-7,TRBV28,TGTGCCAGCAGTTACCCGCCCGGGACAGGGGGCTTACACGAGCAGTACTTC,CASSYPPGTGGLHEQYF
NA,few,TRBJ2-3,TRBV9,TGTGCCAGCAGCGTAGATGGCGGGGTCCCGGGAGATACGCAGTATTTT,CASSVDGGVPGDTQYF
NA,NA,TRBJ2-1,TRBV12-3/TRBV12-4,TGTGCCAGCGGTATGGGGGATGGTGAGCAGTTCTTC,CASGMGDGEQFF
NA,NA,TRBJ2-7,TRBV20-1,TGCAGTGCTAAGGGAGAGGGAACCCCGCGGCAGTACTTC,CSAKGEGTPRQYF
TRBD1,NA,TRBJ2-4,TRBV12-3/TRBV12-4,TGTGCCAGCAGAATGACAGGGGCCAAAAACATTCAGTACTTC,CASRMTGAKNIQYF
TRBD1,many,TRBJ2-1,TRBV10-3,TGTGCCATCAGTGATCCGGACAGGCTCGTGAATGAGCAGTTCTTC,CAISDPDRLVNEQFF
NA,NA,TRBJ2-1,TRBV3-1,TGTGCCAGCAGCCCTTCGGTGGAGCCCTACAATGAGCAGTTCTTC,CASSPSVEPYNEQFF
TRBD2,many,TRBJ2-1,TRBV12-3/TRBV12-4,TGTGCCAGCAGGATTAGCGGGGGGGCTGTGGATGAGCAGTTCTTC,CASRISGGAVDEQFF
TRBD2,few,TRBJ2-5,TRBV5-1,TGCGCCAGCAGCTTGGTGGCGGGGGATTCAACTGGGACCCAGTACTTC,CASSLVAGDSTGTQYF
TRBD1,NA,TRBJ2-3,TRBV18,TGTGCCAGCTCACCTATCGGGACAGCCCCAGATACGCAGTATTTT,CASSPIGTAPDTQYF
NA,NA,TRBJ2-1,TRBV20-1,TGCAGTGCAGACCGGGACTTGAAAGAGCAGTTCTTC,CSADRDLKEQFF
TRBD2,many,TRBJ2-5,TRBV7-6,TGTGCCAGCAGCGTCATAGCGGGAGGGAGGATCGGAGAGACCCAGTACTTC,CASSVIAGGRIGETQYF
NA,NA,TRBJ2-2,TRBV18,TGTGCCAGCTCACCGTTTATGACGGGCCCAGGCACCGGGGAGCTGTTTTTT,CASSPFMTGPGTGELFF
NA,NA,TRBJ1-3,TRBV6-2/TRBV6-3,TGTGCCAGCAGTTATGGACAGTCCTCTGGAAACACCATATATTTT,CASSYGQSSGNTIYF
NA,NA,TRBJ2-3,TRBV4-2,TGTGCCAGCAGCCAAGAGTATAGGGAACGCACAGATACGCAGTATTTT,CASSQEYRERTDTQYF
TRBD2,NA,TRBJ2-1,TRBV24-1,TGTGCCACCGTGTTACTAGCGGGAGAGGACAATGAGCAGTTCTTC,CATVLLAGEDNEQFF
NA,NA,TRBJ2-7,TRBV6-1,TGTGCCAAGACCAGGGTAGTGTCGTCGTCCGAGCAGTACTTC,CAKTRVVSSSEQYF
NA,NA,TRBJ2-7,TRBV15,TGTGCCACCAGCAGAGCCGGAGCCGACGAGCAGTACTTC,CATSRAGADEQYF
TRBD1,NA,TRBJ2-1,TRBV28,TGTGCCAGCAATGGGATGCATGAGTCAGGGGGATACAATGAGCAGTTCTTC,CASNGMHESGGYNEQFF
NA,NA,TRBJ2-1,TRBV27,TGTGCCAGCAGTTCGAGTGCGGTAAATGAGCAGTTCTTC,CASSSSAVNEQFF
TRBD2,many,TRBJ2-7,TRBV27,TGTGCCAGCAGCCCCCGGACTAGCGGGACTTACGAGCAGTACTTC,CASSPRTSGTYEQYF
NA,NA,TRBJ2-7,TRBV3-1,TGTGCCAGCAGCCAAGGACTGTTTCCCTACGAGCAGTACTTC,CASSQGLFPYEQYF
NA,NA,TRBJ2-1,TRBV3-1,TGTGCCAGCAGCCAAGACCACCCTTTAACAGGTAGCTCCTACAATGAGCAGTTCTTC,CASSQDHPLTGSSYNEQFF
NA,few,TRBJ2-2,TRBV3-1,TGTGCCAGCAGCCAAGTGGAGGGAGCCGGGGAGCTGTTTTTT,CASSQVEGAGELFF
NA,few,TRBJ2-1,TRBV29-1,TGCAGCGGGGTGGGTGGTTTCAATGAGCAGTTCTTC,CSGVGGFNEQFF
TRBD1,NA,TRBJ2-5,TRBV6-2/TRBV6-3,TGTGCCAGCAGTTACCGAGGGACAGAAGAGACCCAGTACTTC,CASSYRGTEETQYF
NA,many,TRBJ2-7,TRBV6-1,TGTGCCAGCACAAAAGGGTACAGAAGTAGATACGAGCAGTACTTC,CASTKGYRSRYEQYF
NA,few,TRBJ2-1,TRBV20-1,TGCAGTGCTAGGGGTGCCTACAAGCAGTTCTTC,CSARGAYKQFF
NA,NA,TRBJ2-3,TRBV10-3,TGTGCCATCAAGGGCGGCGGGGAGGCCCCAGATACGCAGTATTTT,CAIKGGGEAPDTQYF
NA,few,TRBJ1-1,TRBV20-1,TGCAGTGCAAAGGAAGCTTTCTTT,CSAKEAFF
TRBD1,few,TRBJ2-1,TRBV6-2/TRBV6-3,TGTGCCAGCACCGGACAGGGTATTTACAATGAGCAGTTCTTC,CASTGQGIYNEQFF
TRBD1,few,TRBJ1-3,TRBV10-3,TGTGCCATCAGTACAGGGGGCCCAAACTCTGGAAACACCATATATTTT,CAISTGGPNSGNTIYF
NA,few,TRBJ2-3,TRBV29-1,TGCAGCGTGCGGGGGCGGATCACAGATACGCAGTATTTT,CSVRGRITDTQYF
TRBD1,NA,TRBJ2-2,TRBV29-1,TGCAGCGTTGACAGGGGGTCGAACACCGGGGAGCTGCTTTTT,CSVDRGSNTGELLF